This is a list of T cell receptor beta chains from one sample in a study of blood T cells in healthy people across ages. TCRdb ran MiXCR on the 5' RACE reads and lists one entry per CDR3 protein. The sample carries approximately 1.5 million distinct CDR3 sequences, about 42% recorded once. The sequencing input was blood. The receptors shown here come from a young woman in good health. Both conserved end residues are part of each CDR3. Fields, in order: V gene, D gene, clone size, J gene, CDR3 protein, CDR3 DNA. D genes are given only for firm matches. The size field is filled for only some rows; it gives once, few, many or a size class.

>TRBV7-2|.|.|TRBJ2-1
CASSLQRERALGSEQFF
TGTGCCAGCAGCTTACAAAGGGAGCGGGCCCTGGGGTCTGAGCAGTTCTTC
>TRBV24-1|TRBD1|.|TRBJ2-1
CATSDFTGTGAYNEQFF
TGTGCCACCAGTGATTTTACCGGGACAGGCGCCTACAATGAGCAGTTCTTC
>TRBV4-3|.|.|TRBJ2-7
CASSQDPIPGSSYEQYF
TGCGCCAGCAGCCAAGATCCCATACCGGGGAGCTCCTACGAGCAGTACTTC
>TRBV3-1|.|.|TRBJ2-5
CASSQRPSKQYF
TGTGCCAGCAGCCAACGACCTAGTAAGCAGTACTTC
>TRBV29-1|TRBD1|.|TRBJ2-3
CSGRQGPMDTQYF
TGCAGCGGTAGACAGGGGCCAATGGATACGCAGTATTTT
>TRBV6-5|.|.|TRBJ2-1
CASSYDSNEQFF
TGTGCCAGCAGTTACGATTCCAATGAGCAGTTCTTC
>TRBV28|TRBD2|once|TRBJ2-4
CAASPGGPKNILYF
TGTGCCGCATCCCCGGGAGGGCCCAAAAACATTCTGTACTTC
>TRBV4-3|.|.|TRBJ2-1
CASSQGFGGGISGEQFF
TGCGCCAGCAGCCAAGGATTCGGCGGAGGGATTAGTGGTGAGCAGTTCTTC
>TRBV7-2|.|few|TRBJ2-1
CASSLSERESSYNEQFF
TGTGCCAGCAGCTTATCGGAGCGCGAAAGCTCCTACAATGAGCAGTTCTTC
>TRBV6-5|.|many|TRBJ2-5
CASSSGTTRAQYF
TGTGCCAGCAGTTCCGGGACCACCAGGGCCCAGTACTTC
>TRBV3-1|.|.|TRBJ2-5
CASSQHTQGVETQYF
TGTGCCAGCAGCCAACATACTCAAGGCGTGGAGACCCAGTACTTC
>TRBV10-2|.|.|TRBJ1-2
CASSELGRGDGYTF
TGCGCCAGCAGTGAGTTGGGACGCGGCGATGGCTACACCTTC
>TRBV20-1|TRBD2|.|TRBJ2-3
CSARSPAGVTDTQYF
TGCAGTGCTAGGTCTCCAGCGGGGGTCACAGATACGCAGTATTTT
>TRBV20-1|.|.|TRBJ1-4
CSASKGSGPEKLFF
TGCAGTGCTAGTAAGGGTTCAGGGCCTGAAAAACTGTTTTTT
>TRBV29-1|TRBD1|.|TRBJ2-5
CSAGTGGFQETQYF
TGCAGCGCGGGGACAGGGGGTTTCCAAGAGACCCAGTACTTC
>TRBV20-1|TRBD2|.|TRBJ2-7
CSARRASGGIYEQYF
TGCAGTGCTAGAAGGGCTAGCGGGGGTATCTACGAGCAGTACTTC
>TRBV11-1|TRBD2|few|TRBJ2-1
CASNDRVSGRGYNEQFF
TGTGCCAGCAACGACCGTGTTAGCGGGAGGGGCTACAATGAGCAGTTCTTC